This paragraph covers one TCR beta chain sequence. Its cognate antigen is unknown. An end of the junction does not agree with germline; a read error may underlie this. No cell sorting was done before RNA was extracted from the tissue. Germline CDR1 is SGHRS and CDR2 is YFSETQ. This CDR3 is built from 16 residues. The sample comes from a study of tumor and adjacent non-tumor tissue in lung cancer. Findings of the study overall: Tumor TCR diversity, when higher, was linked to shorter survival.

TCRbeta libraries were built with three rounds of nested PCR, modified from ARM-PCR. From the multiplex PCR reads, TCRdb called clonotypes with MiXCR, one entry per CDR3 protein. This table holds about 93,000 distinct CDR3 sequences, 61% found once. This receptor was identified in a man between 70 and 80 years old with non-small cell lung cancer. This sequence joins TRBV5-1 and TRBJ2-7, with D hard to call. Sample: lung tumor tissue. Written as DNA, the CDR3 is TGCGCCAGCAGTCAGGACCCCGAGACTGTTGCCTACGAGCAGTATTTC. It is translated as CASSQDPETVAYEQYF.